Each of the 13 T cell receptor beta chains below was sequenced from the same sample in a study of T cells after yellow fever vaccination. TCRdb re-derived calls from the 5' RACE reads in MiXCR, one entry per CDR3 protein. The table has a few hundred thousand distinct CDR3 sequences, approximately 7% seen once; the top ten hold 18%. Source: PBMCs, taken 35 to 50 days after the first yellow fever vaccination. The receptors originated from a man between 18 and 29 years old who received the YFV17D yellow fever vaccine.

The chain employs TRBV7-9 and TRBJ1-4; 7 bases are a match to TRBD1. CDR3 length equals 15 residues. After removal of 5 bases from V and 5 bases from J, the junction contained 8 bases not matched to a gene. The V gene's germline CDR1 is SEHNR and CDR2 FQNEAQ (reference sequence). CDR3 sequence (DNA): TGTGCCAGCAGCCCCTGGGACAGCTCAAATGAAAAACTGTTTTTT. Translation gives CASSPWDSSNEKLFF.

The V call is TRBV18, the J call TRBJ2-6; D is uncertain. The ends were cut back, 0 bases at V and 0 bases at J, with 6 bases in the middle. CDR3 length: 16 residues. The germline V gene has CDR1 KGHSH and CDR2 LQKENI. CDR3 DNA sequence: TGTGCCAGCTCACCACCGAGAACCTCTGGGGCCAACGTCCTGACTTTC. This translates into CASSPPRTSGANVLTF.

This clonotype has only a few counts. The chain carries TRBV20-1 and TRBJ2-3; maybe TRBD2 (6 bases). Trimming took 0 bases from V and 0 from J, leaving 10 bases between them. This CDR3 is 15 amino acids long. Germline CDR1 reads DFQATT; CDR2 reads SNEGSKA (reference sequence). CDR3 loop: CSARDLGTSTDTQYF. The DNA for the CDR3 is TGCAGTGCTAGAGATCTCGGGACTAGCACAGATACGCAGTATTTT.

The chain joins TRBV7-2 to TRBJ2-5; 13 bases fit TRBD2. Germline trimming cut 4 bases from V and 4 bases from J; bases unmatched to any gene: 6. Germline CDR1 reads SGHTA; CDR2 reads FQGNSA. This CDR3 has 16 residues. The CDR3, as DNA: TGTGCCAGCAGCTCCTGGACTAGCGGGGGTGGAGAGACCCAGTACTTC. Protein product: CASSSWTSGGGETQYF.

This chain connects TRBV11-2 to TRBJ1-4, with TRBD1 matching over 11 bases. Germline V gives CDR1 SGHAT, CDR2 FQNNGV. With 2 bases clipped from V and 6 bases from J, the junction kept 11 bases outside the gene matches. This CDR3 has 18 amino acids. The CDR3 bases are TGTGCCAGCAGCTTACACCGGGACAGGGGGGGCCGGGATGAAAAACTGTTTTTT. It codes for CASSLHRDRGGRDEKLFF.

The V call is TRBV5-4, the J call TRBJ2-7, with TRBD1 matching over 9 bases. CDR3 length equals 20 residues. The germline V gene has CDR1 SGHNT and CDR2 YYREEE (reference sequence). The V and J ends lost 1 base and 0 bases, in that order; junction bases with no gene match: 17. Here the CDR3 reads CASSLTPVGGQGHFSYEQYV. CDR3 DNA: TGTGCCAGCAGCTTGACCCCCGTGGGGGGACAGGGTCACTTCTCCTACGAGCAGTACGTC.

The chain joins TRBV27 to TRBJ2-7, with 7 positions matching TRBD1. Trimming at V came to 6 bases and at J to 4 bases, leaving 9 bases not matched to a gene. There are 14 residues in the CDR3. The V gene's germline CDR1 is MNHEY and CDR2 SMNVEV (reference sequence). The CDR3 sequence: CASSEGAGIYEQYF. The CDR3 DNA is TGTGCCAGCAGCGAGGGGGCCGGGATATACGAGCAGTACTTC.

This clonotype occurred many times. Given a much more abundant clone one base away, this may be a read error. The chain uses TRBV7-2 and TRBJ2-5, with D uncertain. The V gene's germline CDR1 is SGHTA and CDR2 FQGNSA. The CDR3 is 11 residues long. CDR3 region: CASSLREAQYF. DNA for the CDR3: TGTGCCAGCAGCTTAAGAGAGGCCCAGTACTTC.

The CDR3 loop reads CAISVVRQREYGYTF. The CDR3 DNA follows: TGTGCCATCAGTGTGGTACGGCAGAGGGAGTATGGCTACACCTTC. This chain joins TRBV10-3 and TRBJ1-2; D ambiguous. Germline V gene lookup returns CDR1 ENHRY and CDR2 SYGVKD. This CDR3 has 15 amino acids. Trimming left V 4 bases short and J 5 bases short, with 17 bases between.

The chain has TRBV18 and TRBJ1-2, with TRBD1 matching over 11 bases. In germline, CDR1 is KGHSH, CDR2 LQKENI. The CDR3 is 15 residues long. J lost 3 bases, V lost 3 bases, and 3 bases had no gene match. CDR3 sequence (DNA): TGTGCCAGCTCACCCGGGACAGGGGGTTACTATGGCTACACCTTC. It is translated as CASSPGTGGYYGYTF.

The table lists this clonotype with a few counts. The chain has TRBV11-2 and TRBJ2-7; D is unresolved. The germline V gene has CDR1 SGHAT and CDR2 FQNNGV. Trimming shortened V by 2 bases and J by 3 bases, and 11 bases separated the two germline ends. The CDR3 totals 14 residues. DNA for the CDR3: TGTGCCAGCAGCTTATCTAAGGGCAACTACGAGCAGTACGTC. It specifies CASSLSKGNYEQYV.

This clonotype was detected only a few times. This chain joins TRBV20-1 and TRBJ1-2; D uncertain. Trimming removed 0 bases at V and 4 bases at J, with 9 bases between. The CDR3 is 13 amino acids. Germline lookup yields CDR1 DFQATT and CDR2 SNEGSKA (reference sequence). This CDR3 reads CSAREPAAYGYTF. CDR3 bases: TGCAGTGCTAGAGAGCCCGCGGCCTATGGCTACACCTTC.

CDR3 sequence reads: CAISERGAYEQYV. The CDR3 coding sequence is TGTGCCATCAGTGAGCGGGGGGCATACGAGCAGTACGTC. This chain joins TRBV10-3 and TRBJ2-7; the D gene is possibly TRBD2 (7 bases). From germline, CDR1 is ENHRY and CDR2 SYGVKD. The CDR3 runs 13 residues. V dropped 2 bases and J dropped 4 bases, with 9 bases sitting between them.